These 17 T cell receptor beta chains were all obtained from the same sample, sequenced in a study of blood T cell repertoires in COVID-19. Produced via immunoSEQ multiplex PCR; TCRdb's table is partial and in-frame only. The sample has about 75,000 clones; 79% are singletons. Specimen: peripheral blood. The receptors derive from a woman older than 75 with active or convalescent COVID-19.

The CDR3 loop is CASSVAKGELFF. The CDR3 DNA follows: TGTGCCAGCAGCGTAGCTAAAGGGGAGCTGTTTTTT. This chain uses TRBV9 with TRBJ2-2, with D unresolved. The V and J ends lost 0 bases and 8 bases respectively, with 5 bases between them. Germline values: CDR1 SGDLS, CDR2 YYNGEE. The CDR3 loop spans 12 amino acids.

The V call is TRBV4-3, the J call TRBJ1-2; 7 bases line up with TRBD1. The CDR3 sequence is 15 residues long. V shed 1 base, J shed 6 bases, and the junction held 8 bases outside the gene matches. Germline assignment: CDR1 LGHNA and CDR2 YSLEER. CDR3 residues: CASSQATGFSHGYTF. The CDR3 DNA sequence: TGCGCCAGCAGCCAAGCGACAGGGTTCAGCCATGGCTACACCTTC.

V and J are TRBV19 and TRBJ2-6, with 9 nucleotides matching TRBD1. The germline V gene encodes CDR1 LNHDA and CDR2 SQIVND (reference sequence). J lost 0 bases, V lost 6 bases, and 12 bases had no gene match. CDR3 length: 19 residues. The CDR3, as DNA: TGTGCCAGTAGGATCCATCGGGGACAGGGCGTCTCTGGGGCCAACGTCCTGACTTTC. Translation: CASRIHRGQGVSGANVLTF.

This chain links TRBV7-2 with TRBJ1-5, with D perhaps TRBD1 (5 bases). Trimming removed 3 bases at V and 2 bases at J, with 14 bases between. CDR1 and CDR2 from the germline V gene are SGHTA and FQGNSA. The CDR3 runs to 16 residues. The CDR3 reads CASSFRGVRGNQPQHF. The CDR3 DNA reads TGTGCCAGCAGCTTCCGGGGGGTAAGGGGCAATCAGCCCCAGCATTTT.

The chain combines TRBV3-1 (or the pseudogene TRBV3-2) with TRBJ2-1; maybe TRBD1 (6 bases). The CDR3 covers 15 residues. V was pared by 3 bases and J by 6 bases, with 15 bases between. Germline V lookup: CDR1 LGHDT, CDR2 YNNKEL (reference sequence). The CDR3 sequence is CASSHPTQGSNEQFF. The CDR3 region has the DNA TGTGCCAGCAGCCACCCGACACAGGGTAGCAATGAGCAGTTCTTC.

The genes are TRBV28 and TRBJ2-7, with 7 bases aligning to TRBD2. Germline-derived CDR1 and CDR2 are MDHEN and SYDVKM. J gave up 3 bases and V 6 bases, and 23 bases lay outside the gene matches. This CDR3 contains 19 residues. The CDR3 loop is CASSLEGSGIWGGSYEQYF. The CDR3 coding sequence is TGTGCCAGCAGCCTAGAGGGGTCGGGAATATGGGGGGGAAGCTACGAGCAGTACTTC.

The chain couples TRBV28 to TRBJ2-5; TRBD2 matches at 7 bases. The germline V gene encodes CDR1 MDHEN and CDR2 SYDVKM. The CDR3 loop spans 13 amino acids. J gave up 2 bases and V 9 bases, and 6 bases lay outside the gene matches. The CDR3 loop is CASKRGGQETQYF. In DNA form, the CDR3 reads TGTGCCAGTAAAAGGGGAGGGCAAGAGACCCAGTACTTC. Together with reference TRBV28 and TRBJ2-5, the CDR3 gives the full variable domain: DVKVTQSSRYLVKRTGEKVFLECVQDMDHENMFWYRQDPGLGLRLIYFSYDVKMKEKGDIPEGYSVSREKKERFSLILESASTNQTSMYLCASKRGGQETQYFGPGTRLLVL.

This CDR3 is CATRTGGSSPLHF. As DNA, the CDR3 is TGTGCCACCAGGACAGGGGGCTCTTCACCCCTCCACTTT. This chain joins TRBV28 and TRBJ1-6; 11 bases align to TRBD1. V was pared by 10 bases and J by 9 bases, with 5 bases of the junction left unmatched. CDR3 length equals 13 residues. Germline V gene lookup returns CDR1 MDHEN and CDR2 SYDVKM.

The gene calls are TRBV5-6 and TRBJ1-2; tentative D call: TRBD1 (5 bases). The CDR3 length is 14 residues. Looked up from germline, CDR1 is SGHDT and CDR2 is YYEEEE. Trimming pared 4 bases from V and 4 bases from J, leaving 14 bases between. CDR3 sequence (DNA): TGTGCCAGCAGCACACAGGAGACTAGCTATGGCTACACCTTC. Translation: CASSTQETSYGYTF.

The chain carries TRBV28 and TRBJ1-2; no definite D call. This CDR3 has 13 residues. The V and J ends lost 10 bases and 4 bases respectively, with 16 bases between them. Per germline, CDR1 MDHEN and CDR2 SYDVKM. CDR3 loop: CATTLGEGYGYTF. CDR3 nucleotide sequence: TGTGCCACTACCCTCGGGGAGGGCTATGGCTACACCTTC.

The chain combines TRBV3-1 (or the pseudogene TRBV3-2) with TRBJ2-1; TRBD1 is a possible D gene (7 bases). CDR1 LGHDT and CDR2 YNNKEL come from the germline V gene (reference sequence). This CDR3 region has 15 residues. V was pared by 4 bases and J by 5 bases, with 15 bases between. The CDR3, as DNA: TGTGCCAGCAGCCCTGGAGGGGGCCAGCACAATGAGCAGTTCTTC. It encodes CASSPGGGQHNEQFF.

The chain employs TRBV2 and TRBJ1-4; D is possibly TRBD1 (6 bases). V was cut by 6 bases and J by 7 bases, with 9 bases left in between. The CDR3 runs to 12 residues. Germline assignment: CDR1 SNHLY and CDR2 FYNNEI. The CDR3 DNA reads TGTGCCAGCAGGTACAGGGTTGAAAAACTGTTTTTT. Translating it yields CASRYRVEKLFF.

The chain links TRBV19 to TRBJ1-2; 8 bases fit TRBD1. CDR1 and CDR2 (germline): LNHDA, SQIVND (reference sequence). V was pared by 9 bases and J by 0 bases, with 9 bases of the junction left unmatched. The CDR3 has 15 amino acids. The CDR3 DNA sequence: TGTGCCAGCCAGGACAGGGCCCCCTCTAACTATGGCTACACCTTC. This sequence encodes CASQDRAPSNYGYTF.

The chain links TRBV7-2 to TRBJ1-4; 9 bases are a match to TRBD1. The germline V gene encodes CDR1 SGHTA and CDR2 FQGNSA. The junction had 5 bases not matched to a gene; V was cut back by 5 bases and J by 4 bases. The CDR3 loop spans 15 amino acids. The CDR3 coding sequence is TGTGCCAGCAGCAACGGACAGGGGCTTAATGAAAAACTGTTTTTT. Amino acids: CASSNGQGLNEKLFF.

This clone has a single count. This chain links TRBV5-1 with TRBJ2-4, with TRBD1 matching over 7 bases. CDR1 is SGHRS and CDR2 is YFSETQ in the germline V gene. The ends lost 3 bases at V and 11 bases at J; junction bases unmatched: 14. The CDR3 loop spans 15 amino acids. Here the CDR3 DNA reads TGCGCCAGCAGCTACGGACAGGTTTCCAAAATGGTTCAGTACTTC. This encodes CASSYGQVSKMVQYF.

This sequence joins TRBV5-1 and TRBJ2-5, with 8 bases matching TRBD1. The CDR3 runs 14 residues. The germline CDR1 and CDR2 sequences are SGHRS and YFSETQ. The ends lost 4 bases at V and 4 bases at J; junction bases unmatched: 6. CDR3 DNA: TGCGCCAGCAGCGTGGACAGGGCACGAGAGACCCAGTACTTC. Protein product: CASSVDRARETQYF.

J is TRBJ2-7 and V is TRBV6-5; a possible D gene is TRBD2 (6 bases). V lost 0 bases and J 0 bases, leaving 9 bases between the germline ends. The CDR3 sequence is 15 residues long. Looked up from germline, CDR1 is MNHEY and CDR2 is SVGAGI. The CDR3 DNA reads TGTGCCAGCAGTTACTCGAGGGACTCCTCCTACGAGCAGTACTTC. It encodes CASSYSRDSSYEQYF.